This T cell receptor beta chain comes out of a study of T-cell reconstitution after alpha-beta-depleted transplantation in children. The CDR3 runs 15 residues. Germline V lookup: CDR1 SGHTA, CDR2 FQGNSA. V lost 5 bases to trimming and J lost 8 bases; unmatched junction nucleotides: 12. Points from the study as a whole: Day-60 TCRbeta diversity that was high in some patients was derived from surviving recipient T cells and thymic progenitors. Several hundred expanded graft clones reportedly gave rise to the alpha-beta T cells present about two months after transplant.

As it was prepared, the TCRbeta library received unique molecular identifiers. MiXCR was run by TCRdb on the PCR reads, yielding one entry per CDR3 protein. The table has hundreds of thousands of distinct CDR3 sequences, about 15% seen once. A word on this clonotype: Its specificity is not known.

The sequence derives from a male patient aged 2 to 10 who had a stem cell transplant for acute lymphoblastic leukemia, so the T cells may come from the graft donor. V and J are TRBV7-2 and TRBJ2-1, with 7 bases matching TRBD1. Sequences were derived from PBMCs, mostly from graft donor cells, sampled 360 days after TCRalphabeta/CD19-depleted stem cell transplant. CDR3 nucleotides: TGTGCCAGCAGCACATCCGGGACAGTTGGGGATGAGCAGTTCTTC. Its protein product is CASSTSGTVGDEQFF.